The rows below give T cell receptor beta chains drawn from one sample of a study of blood T cell repertoires in COVID-19. The repertoire was sequenced with immunoSEQ multiplex PCR; TCRdb's copy has only in-frame clones and lacks some. The sample records approximately 230,000 clones, about 90% being singletons. The sequenced material came from PBMCs or T cells enriched from blood (not recorded which). The receptor source for this set is a woman aged 25 to 39 with acute COVID-19. Each CDR3 is given with its conserved first and last residue. The order of the fields is V gene, clone size, J gene, D gene, CDR3 DNA, CDR3 protein. The D gene is left open where the match is weak. Clone sizes are given selectively: once, few, many, or a class where the clone is expanded.

v_call: TRBV28; clone_size: NA; j_call: TRBJ2-4; d_call: TRBD2; cdr3_nt: TGTGCCAGCAGTTTCGGCCTAGCGGGGATTTTAGCCAAAAACATTCAGTACTTC; cdr3_aa: CASSFGLAGILAKNIQYF
v_call: TRBV30; clone_size: NA; j_call: TRBJ2-7; d_call: NA; cdr3_nt: TGTGCCTGGAGTTCCGGCGGCGAGCAGTACTTC; cdr3_aa: CAWSSGGEQYF
v_call: TRBV5-1; clone_size: once; j_call: TRBJ2-1; d_call: TRBD1; cdr3_nt: TGCGCCAGCAGCTTGCAACCCGGGACAGGGATGGATGAGCAGTTCTTC; cdr3_aa: CASSLQPGTGMDEQFF
v_call: TRBV7-2; clone_size: NA; j_call: TRBJ2-1; d_call: TRBD2; cdr3_nt: TGTGCCAGCAGCTGGGGGCCGGGACTAGCGGGAGAGCAAAATGAGCAGTTCTTC; cdr3_aa: CASSWGPGLAGEQNEQFF
v_call: TRBV18; clone_size: NA; j_call: TRBJ2-5; d_call: NA; cdr3_nt: TGTGCCAGCTCACCCCCCGATGCGGTCACCCAGTACTTC; cdr3_aa: CASSPPDAVTQYF
v_call: TRBV18; clone_size: NA; j_call: TRBJ2-3; d_call: NA; cdr3_nt: TGTGCCAGCTCACCAACGGTCCCCCCAGATACGCAGTATTTT; cdr3_aa: CASSPTVPPDTQYF
v_call: TRBV19; clone_size: NA; j_call: TRBJ1-2; d_call: NA; cdr3_nt: TGTGCCAGTAAGACCGACATTAACTATGGCTACACCTTC; cdr3_aa: CASKTDINYGYTF
v_call: TRBV6-1; clone_size: NA; j_call: TRBJ1-6; d_call: TRBD1; cdr3_nt: TGTGCCAGCAGTGCCCGACAGGGGGCGGCTTCGAATTCACCCCTCCACTTT; cdr3_aa: CASSARQGAASNSPLHF
v_call: TRBV2; clone_size: NA; j_call: TRBJ1-1; d_call: NA; cdr3_nt: TGTGCCAGCAGTGCCACGCAGGGGTTGAACACTGAAGCTTTCTTT; cdr3_aa: CASSATQGLNTEAFF
v_call: TRBV28; clone_size: once; j_call: TRBJ2-3; d_call: TRBD1; cdr3_nt: TGTGCCAGCAGCCCGACAGGGTTTGACACAGATACGCAGTATTTT; cdr3_aa: CASSPTGFDTDTQYF
v_call: TRBV6-2/TRBV6-3; clone_size: NA; j_call: TRBJ2-1; d_call: TRBD2; cdr3_nt: TGTGCCAGCAGTCCCGCTGAAGCGGGAGTAAATGAGCAGTTCTTC; cdr3_aa: CASSPAEAGVNEQFF
v_call: TRBV5-4; clone_size: NA; j_call: TRBJ2-2; d_call: NA; cdr3_nt: TGTGCCAGCAGCTTGGGCCACTCGGTGAACACCGGGGAGCTGTTTTTT; cdr3_aa: CASSLGHSVNTGELFF
v_call: TRBV9; clone_size: NA; j_call: TRBJ1-2; d_call: NA; cdr3_nt: TGTGCCAGCAGCGCAGACTTCAACTATGGCTACACCTTC; cdr3_aa: CASSADFNYGYTF
v_call: TRBV7-2; clone_size: NA; j_call: TRBJ2-1; d_call: TRBD2; cdr3_nt: TGTGCCAGCAGCTCTACCAGCGGGATGAGATTTCATGAGCAGTTCTTC; cdr3_aa: CASSSTSGMRFHEQFF
v_call: TRBV6-5; clone_size: NA; j_call: TRBJ2-5; d_call: NA; cdr3_nt: TGTGCCAGCAGACCCCTCGACAGGAGAGGGACCCAGTACTTC; cdr3_aa: CASRPLDRRGTQYF
v_call: TRBV19; clone_size: NA; j_call: TRBJ2-7; d_call: TRBD2; cdr3_nt: TGTGCCAGTAGCCAATCGGGAGGCCCCTACTACGAGCAGTACTTC; cdr3_aa: CASSQSGGPYYEQYF
v_call: TRBV7-9; clone_size: NA; j_call: TRBJ2-7; d_call: NA; cdr3_nt: TGTGCCAGCAGCGCCGCTCGGACGGGGATCTACGAGCAGTACTTC; cdr3_aa: CASSAARTGIYEQYF
v_call: TRBV2; clone_size: NA; j_call: TRBJ2-1; d_call: NA; cdr3_nt: TGTGCCAGCAGTGAAAGAGCAAATGAGCAGTTCTTC; cdr3_aa: CASSERANEQFF
v_call: TRBV6-5; clone_size: NA; j_call: TRBJ2-3; d_call: TRBD1; cdr3_nt: TGTGCCAGCAGTTACGAAGGGACAGGCACAGATACGCAGTATTTT; cdr3_aa: CASSYEGTGTDTQYF
v_call: TRBV7-8; clone_size: NA; j_call: TRBJ2-7; d_call: NA; cdr3_nt: TGTGCCAGCAGCTTAATGGCGGGGCCCAGTGGCGAGCAGTACTTC; cdr3_aa: CASSLMAGPSGEQYF
v_call: TRBV7-9; clone_size: NA; j_call: TRBJ2-7; d_call: NA; cdr3_nt: TGTGCCAGCAGCGGGGCCACCTACGAGCAGTACTTC; cdr3_aa: CASSGATYEQYF
v_call: TRBV24-1; clone_size: NA; j_call: TRBJ1-5; d_call: TRBD1; cdr3_nt: TGTGCCACCAGTGACCCGTCGGGTGGACAGGGAGGCCAGCCCCAGCATTTT; cdr3_aa: CATSDPSGGQGGQPQHF
v_call: TRBV9; clone_size: NA; j_call: TRBJ1-2; d_call: NA; cdr3_nt: TGTGCCAGCAGCGACAGGGTTCGCGGCTACACCTTC; cdr3_aa: CASSDRVRGYTF
v_call: TRBV10-3; clone_size: NA; j_call: TRBJ1-4; d_call: TRBD1; cdr3_nt: TGTGCCATCAGTGCTCAACCGGGACAGGGGAGGGAAAAACTGTTTTTT; cdr3_aa: CAISAQPGQGREKLFF
v_call: TRBV10-2; clone_size: NA; j_call: TRBJ2-7; d_call: NA; cdr3_nt: TGCGCCAGTCTCTCGGACAGCTCCTACGAGCAGTACTTC; cdr3_aa: CASLSDSSYEQYF
v_call: TRBV14; clone_size: NA; j_call: TRBJ1-3; d_call: NA; cdr3_nt: TGTGCCAGCAGCCAAAGACAGAACTCTGGAAACACCATATATTTT; cdr3_aa: CASSQRQNSGNTIYF
v_call: TRBV5-1; clone_size: NA; j_call: TRBJ2-1; d_call: NA; cdr3_nt: TGCGCCAGCAGCTTGGTTGCGGATGGGGCAAATGAGCAGTTCTTC; cdr3_aa: CASSLVADGANEQFF
v_call: TRBV3-1/TRBV3-2; clone_size: NA; j_call: TRBJ2-7; d_call: NA; cdr3_nt: TGTGCCAGCAGCCAAGGGAGGTACGAGCAGTACTTC; cdr3_aa: CASSQGRYEQYF
v_call: TRBV7-3; clone_size: NA; j_call: TRBJ1-1; d_call: TRBD1; cdr3_nt: TGTGCCAGCAGCACCGGACAGGGGGGGAACACTGAAGCTTTCTTT; cdr3_aa: CASSTGQGGNTEAFF
v_call: TRBV28; clone_size: NA; j_call: TRBJ1-6; d_call: NA; cdr3_nt: TGTGCCACCACCCCGGAACAGGAACCCTATTCACCCCTCCACTTT; cdr3_aa: CATTPEQEPYSPLHF
v_call: TRBV4-2; clone_size: NA; j_call: TRBJ2-1; d_call: TRBD1; cdr3_nt: TGTGCCAGCAGCCAAGATCCGGACAGGTTGGTGGGCAATGAGCAGTTCTTC; cdr3_aa: CASSQDPDRLVGNEQFF
v_call: TRBV28; clone_size: NA; j_call: TRBJ2-2; d_call: TRBD2; cdr3_nt: TGTGCCAGCAGTTTTTACTCGAGACTAGCGGAGAACACCGGGGAGCTGTTTTTT; cdr3_aa: CASSFYSRLAENTGELFF
v_call: TRBV7-6; clone_size: NA; j_call: TRBJ2-1; d_call: TRBD2; cdr3_nt: TGTGCCAGCAGGCAAGCGCCCGGACTAGCGGGTCAGAGCTCCTACAATGAGCAGTTCTTC; cdr3_aa: CASRQAPGLAGQSSYNEQFF
v_call: TRBV14; clone_size: NA; j_call: TRBJ2-7; d_call: TRBD2; cdr3_nt: TGTGCCAGCAGCACGGGACTAGCGGGAGTAGGGTACGAGCAGTACTTC; cdr3_aa: CASSTGLAGVGYEQYF
v_call: TRBV28; clone_size: NA; j_call: TRBJ2-4; d_call: NA; cdr3_nt: TGTGCCAGCACCGAGGCTGGGAGGGCCAAAAACATTCAGTACTTC; cdr3_aa: CASTEAGRAKNIQYF
v_call: TRBV2; clone_size: NA; j_call: TRBJ2-2; d_call: TRBD2; cdr3_nt: TGTGCCAGCACCAGCCGAGGCGGGGGGAACACCGGGGAGCTGTTTTTT; cdr3_aa: CASTSRGGGNTGELFF
v_call: TRBV28; clone_size: NA; j_call: TRBJ2-3; d_call: NA; cdr3_nt: TGTGCCAGCAGTTCCGGCCGAGCGGTTAGCACAGATACGCAGTATTTT; cdr3_aa: CASSSGRAVSTDTQYF